These 15 T cell receptor beta chains share one sample of origin, sequenced in a study of STAT5B mutations in CD4+ large granular lymphocyte leukemia. The repertoire was sequenced with immunoSEQ multiplex PCR; TCRdb's copy has only in-frame clones and lacks some. The sample records about 27,000 clones, about 80% being singletons. Material for sequencing was CD4+ T cells from blood buffy coats. Every receptor here comes from a human donor in good health.

In its sample, this clone was seen once. The chain links TRBV9 to TRBJ2-1; 9 nucleotides line up with TRBD2. Germline assignment: CDR1 SGDLS and CDR2 YYNGEE. The CDR3 length is 15 residues. The J segment lost 4 bases and the V segment lost 0 bases, leaving 2 bases of the junction unmatched. In DNA form, the CDR3 reads TGTGCCAGCAGCGTAGATAGCGGGAGTTACAATGAGCAGTTCTTC. It yields the protein CASSVDSGSYNEQFF.

Details on this clone: Germline and junction disagree at one end, which may indicate a read error. The chain couples TRBV7-2 to TRBJ2-1; D is perhaps TRBD2 (5 bases). Looked up from germline, CDR1 is SGHTA and CDR2 is FQGNSA. This CDR3 has 13 residues. The CDR3 DNA reads TGTGCCAGCAGCTCTTCTGACTACAGTGAGCAGTTCTTC. It specifies CASSSSDYSEQFF. The variable domain in full, completed from reference TRBV7-2 and TRBJ2-1, reads GAGVSQSPSNKVTEKGKDVELRCDPISGHTALYWYRQSLGQGLEFLIYFQGNSAPDKSGLPSDRFSAERTGGSVSTLTIQRTQQEDSAVYLCASSSSDYSEQFFGPGTRLTVL.

The chain uses TRBV30 and TRBJ1-4, with D possibly TRBD1 on 6 matching bases. Germline V gene data show CDR1 as GTSNPN and CDR2 as SVGIG (reference sequence). The CDR3 contains 15 residues. V dropped 2 bases and J dropped 2 bases, with 12 bases sitting between them. CDR3 coding DNA: TGTGCCTGGAGTCGTAACAGGGTTACTAATGAAAAACTGTTTTTT. Its translation: CAWSRNRVTNEKLFF.

This chain uses TRBV5-4 with TRBJ2-1, with a weak D call TRBD1 (5 bases). Trimming pared 6 bases from V and 4 bases from J, leaving 17 bases between. The length of the CDR3 is 15 residues. Looked up from germline, CDR1 is SGHNT and CDR2 is YYREEE (reference sequence). The CDR3 here is CASTTYGTGYNEQFF. The CDR3, as DNA: TGTGCCAGCACAACCTACGGCACAGGTTACAATGAGCAGTTCTTC.

CDR3 sequence: CASSKQDGQPQHF. The CDR3 DNA reads as TGTGCCAGTAGTAAACAGGACGGTCAGCCCCAGCATTTT. The chain links TRBV19 to TRBJ1-5; TRBD1 might be the D (5 bases). In germline, CDR1 is LNHDA, CDR2 SQIVND (reference sequence). The CDR3 is made up of 13 amino acids. Between the trimmed V and J ends, which lost 4 bases and 6 bases, there was a span of 10 bases.

The chain couples TRBV10-3 to TRBJ2-1; D possibly corresponds to TRBD1 (6 bases). Germline CDR1 reads ENHRY; CDR2 reads SYGVKD. There are 15 residues in the CDR3. V lost 0 bases to trimming and J lost 8 bases, with 14 bases between them. The CDR3 loop is CAISESHRSGDEQFF. CDR3 bases: TGTGCCATCAGTGAGTCTCACAGGTCAGGGGATGAGCAGTTCTTC.

The chain uses TRBV6-1 and TRBJ1-1; 7 positions agree with TRBD1. The CDR3 is 14 residues long. With V trimmed by 5 bases and J by 1 base, 4 bases remained unmatched. In germline, CDR1 is MNHNS, CDR2 SASEGT. CDR3 nucleotide sequence: TGTGCCAGCAGTTCCGACAGGGCGAACACTGAAGCTTTCTTT. Amino acid sequence: CASSSDRANTEAFF.

CDR3 coding DNA: TGTGCCAGCAGTTCAAGGGACAGCAGCTGGAAATCTAATTCACCCCTCCACTTT. Translation gives CASSSRDSSWKSNSPLHF. The chain carries TRBV27 and TRBJ1-6, with TRBD1 identical over 7 bases. J was trimmed by 6 bases and V by 4 bases; bases with no gene match: 15. The length of the CDR3 is 18 residues. CDR1 MNHEY and CDR2 SMNVEV come from the germline V gene (reference sequence).

V gene TRBV7-7 combines with J gene TRBJ2-2, with 8 bases lining up with TRBD2. Trimming cost V 4 bases and J 0 bases; bases outside gene matches: 4. Germline V CDR1 and CDR2: SSHAT, FNYEAQ (reference sequence). The CDR3 is 16 residues long. The CDR3 DNA is TGTGCCAGCAGCTCCATAGCGGGAACGAACACCGGGGAGCTGTTTTTT. It translates to CASSSIAGTNTGELFF.

J is TRBJ2-3 and V is TRBV13; D perhaps matches TRBD2 (6 bases). Germline loops: CDR1 PRHDT, CDR2 FYEKMQ (reference sequence). Trimming pared 5 bases from V and 4 bases from J, leaving 16 bases between. The length of the CDR3 is 15 residues. Here the CDR3 DNA reads TGTGCCAGCAGCCGCGGGGTCCTTTTACCAGATACGCAGTATTTT. Protein sequence: CASSRGVLLPDTQYF.

The genes are TRBV12-1 and TRBJ1-5; the D call of TRBD1 is as the table states it, not checked on the DNA. TRBV12-1 counts as a pseudogene. CDR3 length: 16 amino acids. CDR3 DNA sequence: TGTGCCAGCAGCTTCCTCCGACAGGATAGCAATCAGCCCCAGCATTTT. The encoded protein is CASSFLRQDSNQPQHF.

This clone has more than one count but fewer than ten. The rearrangement joins TRBV7-9 to TRBJ1-5; a weak D match, TRBD1 (5 bases). V gave up 5 bases and J gave up 2 bases, with 13 bases separating them. Germline-derived CDR1 and CDR2 are SEHNR and FQNEAQ (reference sequence). The CDR3 is made up of 15 amino acids. The CDR3 nucleotides read TGTGCCAGCAGCCTGGTGGGGGAGGGCAATCAGCCCCAGCATTTT. It specifies CASSLVGEGNQPQHF. Supplemented by reference TRBV7-9 and TRBJ1-5, the full variable domain reads DTGVSQNPRHKITKRGQNVTFRCDPISEHNRLYWYRQTLGQGPEFLTYFQNEAQLEKSRLLSDRFSAERPKGSFSTLEIQRTEQGDSAMYLCASSLVGEGNQPQHFGDGTRLSIL.

This clone was seen once. This chain uses TRBV28 with TRBJ1-2, with D unclear. This CDR3 spans 18 amino acids. CDR1 is MDHEN, CDR2 SYDVKM, per germline. The V gene lost 5 bases and the J gene lost 4 bases, with 26 bases spanning the gap. CDR3 loop: CASSPPFGVRRVSYGYTF. Written as DNA, the CDR3 is TGTGCCAGCAGTCCACCGTTTGGTGTTAGAAGGGTGAGCTATGGCTACACCTTC.

The J gene is TRBJ2-1, the V gene TRBV7-2; 10 nucleotides line up with TRBD1. Germline-derived CDR1 and CDR2 are SGHTA and FQGNSA. The CDR3 is 13 residues long. V was pared by 4 bases and J by 16 bases, with 10 bases of the junction left unmatched. In nucleotides, the CDR3 is TGTGCCAGCAGCTCTAGACCGGGACAGGGGAAATTCTTC. Amino acid sequence: CASSSRPGQGKFF.

The chain couples TRBV5-4 to TRBJ1-4; maybe TRBD1 (5 bases). V was cut by 4 bases and J by 5 bases, with 15 bases left in between. There are 15 residues in the CDR3. The germline V gene encodes CDR1 SGHNT and CDR2 YYREEE (reference sequence). The CDR3 reads CASSASGGQNEKLFF. The CDR3 coding sequence is TGTGCCAGCAGCGCCAGCGGGGGTCAAAATGAAAAACTGTTTTTT. The full variable domain, its missing parts supplied by reference TRBV5-4 and TRBJ1-4, is ETGVTQSPTHLIKTRGQQVTLRCSSQSGHNTVSWYQQALGQGPQFIFQYYREEENGRGNFPPRFSGLQFPNYSSELNVNALELDDSALYLCASSASGGQNEKLFFGSGTQLSVL.